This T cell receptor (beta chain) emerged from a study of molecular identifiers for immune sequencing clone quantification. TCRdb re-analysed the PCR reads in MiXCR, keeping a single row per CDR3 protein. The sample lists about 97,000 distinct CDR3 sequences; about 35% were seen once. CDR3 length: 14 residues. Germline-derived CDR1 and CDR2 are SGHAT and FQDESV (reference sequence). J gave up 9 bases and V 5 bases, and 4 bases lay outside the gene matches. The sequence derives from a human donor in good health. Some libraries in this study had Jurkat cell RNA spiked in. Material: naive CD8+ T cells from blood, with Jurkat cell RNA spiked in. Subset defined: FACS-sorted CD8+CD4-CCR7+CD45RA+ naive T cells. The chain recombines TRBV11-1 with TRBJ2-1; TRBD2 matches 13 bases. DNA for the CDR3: TGTGCCAGCAGCCTTACTAGCGGGAGGGGTGAGCAGTTCTTC. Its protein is CASSLTSGRGEQFF.